Each of the 20 T cell receptor beta chains below was sequenced from the same sample in a study of blood T cell repertoires in COVID-19. The protocol was immunoSEQ multiplex PCR, while the TCRdb copy is restricted to in-frame clones and leaves out a portion. The table lists over 250,000 clones, around 90% of them singletons, with around 9.6% in the top ten. The sample taken for sequencing was peripheral blood. The receptors originated from a woman in her seventies with COVID-19, enrolled during active disease.

The chain carries TRBV6-4 and TRBJ2-7; 9 nucleotides agree with TRBD2. CDR3 length: 14 amino acids. In germline, CDR1 is MRHNA, CDR2 SNTAGT. J lost 2 bases, V lost 6 bases, and 5 bases had no gene match. DNA for the CDR3: TGTGCCAGCAGGATGGTAGCGGGGGCCTACGAGCAGTACTTC. Translating it yields CASRMVAGAYEQYF.

The chain employs TRBV6-6 and TRBJ1-1; TRBD1 aligns across 10 bases. V lost 5 bases to trimming and J lost 4 bases; unmatched junction nucleotides: 7. The germline gives CDR1 MNHNY, CDR2 SVGAGI (reference sequence). This CDR3 contains 15 residues. The CDR3 region is CASSDRQGAGTEAFF. CDR3 DNA: TGTGCCAGCAGTGATCGACAGGGGGCGGGCACTGAAGCTTTCTTT.

The chain is built from TRBV7-2 and TRBJ2-5; TRBD2 is a possible D gene (7 bases). The CDR3 sequence is 16 residues long. V lost 5 bases and J 4 bases, leaving 20 bases between the germline ends. CDR1 and CDR2 (germline): SGHTA, FQGNSA. The CDR3 region has the DNA TGTGCCAGCAGCCCGAGTCTAGCGGCAGGGGTAGAGACCCAGTACTTC. Translation gives CASSPSLAAGVETQYF.

The chain carries TRBV30 and TRBJ1-2, with 7 bases that match TRBD1. With V trimmed by 3 bases and J by 4 bases, 5 bases remained unmatched. The germline V gene has CDR1 GTSNPN and CDR2 SVGIG (reference sequence). CDR3 length equals 13 residues. CDR3 DNA sequence: TGTGCCTGGAGAGACAGGGCCCCCTATGGCTACACCTTC. This sequence encodes CAWRDRAPYGYTF.

V usage is TRBV7-2 and J usage is TRBJ1-2; D is possibly TRBD1 (5 bases). V lost 5 bases and J lost 5, with 18 bases in between. This CDR3 comprises 15 residues. Germline V gene data show CDR1 as SGHTA and CDR2 as FQGNSA. DNA for the CDR3: TGTGCCAGCAGCCGGGCAGGGAGGGGCAGTTATGGCTACACCTTC. This sequence encodes CASSRAGRGSYGYTF.

DNA for the CDR3: TGCAGCGTTTCCGGGACAGGGGGCGAAAACATTCAGTACTTC. Translation gives CSVSGTGGENIQYF. This chain connects TRBV29-1 to TRBJ2-4; 12 positions match TRBD1. The CDR3 runs to 14 residues. Germline V gives CDR1 SQVTM, CDR2 ANQGSEA. Trimming at V came to 5 bases and at J to 5 bases, leaving 4 bases not matched to a gene.

The CDR3 sequence: CASSLGDRDQETQYF. The DNA of the CDR3 is TGCGCCAGCAGCTTGGGCGACAGAGACCAAGAGACCCAGTACTTC. This sequence joins TRBV5-1 and TRBJ2-5, with a possible D match to TRBD1 (5 bases). CDR3 size: 15 residues. V shed 0 bases and J shed 0 bases, with 9 bases lying between them. Germline V gene sequence: CDR1 SGHRS, CDR2 YFSETQ.

This rearrangement joins TRBV28 to TRBJ1-2; no clear D. Trimming took off 5 bases at V and 3 bases at J, with 16 bases between the two ends. This CDR3 spans 15 amino acids. CDR1 and CDR2 (germline): MDHEN, SYDVKM. CDR3 coding DNA: TGTGCCAGCAGTCTCCCGCTCGACGGGTACTATGGCTACACCTTC. Its protein product is CASSLPLDGYYGYTF.

This chain joins TRBV6-2 or TRBV6-3 and TRBJ1-1, with 8 nucleotides matching TRBD1. CDR3 length equals 15 residues. Per the germline V gene, CDR1 is MNHEY and CDR2 is SVGEGT. V lost 6 bases, J lost 5 bases, and 11 bases stayed unmatched. Here the CDR3 reads CASSPHRTGRTEAFF. CDR3 in DNA: TGTGCCAGCAGCCCCCACAGGACAGGGAGAACTGAAGCTTTCTTT.

In this sample, this clone turned up a few times. The chain carries TRBV6-5 and TRBJ2-3; 10 nucleotides match TRBD2. CDR1 is MNHEY and CDR2 is SVGAGI in the germline V gene. This CDR3 region has 14 residues. Losses at the gene ends were 9 bases for V and 5 bases for J; bases not matched to a gene: 8. This chain's CDR3 is CASKEREGRDTQYF. The CDR3 DNA sequence: TGTGCCAGTAAAGAGCGGGAGGGAAGAGATACGCAGTATTTT.

V is TRBV19 and J is TRBJ2-3; no clear D gene. V shed 6 bases and J shed 1 base, with 8 bases lying between them. CDR1 and CDR2 from the germline V gene are LNHDA and SQIVND (reference sequence). The CDR3 has 13 residues. CDR3: CASRSTGTDTQYF. DNA for the CDR3: TGTGCCAGTAGATCCACTGGCACAGATACGCAGTATTTT.

J is TRBJ2-1 and V is TRBV11-2; D remains unclear. CDR3 length: 13 residues. CDR1 and CDR2 (germline): SGHAT, FQNNGV. Trimming removed 6 bases from V and 12 bases from J, with 18 bases in between. CDR3 sequence reads: CASRLSFTGGQFF. The CDR3 DNA reads as TGTGCCAGCAGACTTTCATTCACGGGTGGGCAGTTCTTC.

This clone has just a few counts. CDR3 DNA sequence: TGCGCCAGCAGCCCGTATTTGTCTAATCAGCCCCAGCATTTT. This translates into CASSPYLSNQPQHF. The chain carries TRBV4-1 and TRBJ1-5; D is uncertain. The CDR3 is made up of 14 amino acids. Trimming shortened V by 4 bases and J by 4 bases, and 11 bases separated the two germline ends. Per the germline V gene, CDR1 is MGHRA and CDR2 is YSYEKL.

This chain uses TRBV6-5 with TRBJ2-5, with 7 bases lining up with TRBD1. This CDR3 has 13 residues. V shed 7 bases, J shed 5 bases, and the junction held 7 bases outside the gene matches. Per the germline V gene, CDR1 is MNHEY and CDR2 is SVGAGI. CDR3 amino acids: CASTLTGRETQYF. CDR3 DNA sequence: TGTGCCAGCACCTTGACAGGGCGGGAGACCCAGTACTTC.

This clone occurred a few times. The rearrangement joins TRBV9 to TRBJ1-1; D is unclear. The CDR3 extends over 15 amino acids. V was cut by 0 bases and J by 1 base, with 10 bases left in between. Looked up from germline, CDR1 is SGDLS and CDR2 is YYNGEE. The CDR3 nucleotides read TGTGCCAGCAGCGTAGGGTACTCGAGGAACACTGAAGCTTTCTTT. Amino acid sequence: CASSVGYSRNTEAFF. Looking up the rest from reference TRBV9 and TRBJ1-1 gives the full variable domain: DSGVTQTPKHLITATGQRVTLRCSPRSGDLSVYWYQQSLDQGLQFLIQYYNGEERAKGNILERFSAQQFPDLHSELNLSSLELGDSALYFCASSVGYSRNTEAFFGQGTRLTVV.

The V and J genes are TRBV6-2 or TRBV6-3 and TRBJ1-2; possibly TRBD1 for D (6 bases). Trimming shortened V by 6 bases and J by 4 bases, and 12 bases separated the two germline ends. The length of the CDR3 is 13 residues. Germline loops: CDR1 MNHEY, CDR2 SVGEGT. The CDR3 reads CASSPTGFYGYTF. The CDR3 DNA sequence: TGTGCCAGCAGCCCTACAGGGTTCTATGGCTACACCTTC.

V and J are TRBV18 and TRBJ2-7; the match to TRBD1 covers 9 bases. This CDR3 comprises 14 residues. Germline trimming cut 5 bases from V and 4 bases from J; bases unmatched to any gene: 6. Per germline, CDR1 KGHSH and CDR2 LQKENI. The CDR3 region has the DNA TGTGCCAGCTCATTGGGACAGGGATTTTACGAGCAGTACTTC. As protein: CASSLGQGFYEQYF.

This rearrangement joins TRBV9 to TRBJ1-1, with 8 bases lining up with TRBD1. The CDR3 totals 16 residues. V gave up 4 bases and J gave up 0 bases; unmatched junction bases: 8. CDR1 is SGDLS and CDR2 is YYNGEE in the germline V gene. The CDR3 region has the DNA TGTGCCAGCAGCCGCGGACAGGGATTCATGAACACTGAAGCTTTCTTT. Its protein is CASSRGQGFMNTEAFF.

This chain joins TRBV7-8 and TRBJ2-7; TRBD1 agrees at 10 bases. This CDR3 contains 17 residues. V gave up 1 base and J gave up 0 bases; unmatched junction bases: 6. Germline CDR1 SGHVS, CDR2 FQNEAQ. CDR3 nucleotide sequence: TGTGCCAGCAGCTTAGGGGCTTGGACAGGGGGCTCCTACGAGCAGTACTTC. Its protein is CASSLGAWTGGSYEQYF.

The chain combines TRBV7-3 with TRBJ1-1, with D possibly being TRBD1 (5 bases). The CDR3 totals 13 residues. The germline gives CDR1 SGHTA, CDR2 FQGTGA. Trimming took 5 bases from V and 7 from J, leaving 14 bases between them. The CDR3 reads CASSNSGTDEAFF. For the CDR3, the DNA is TGTGCCAGCAGCAACAGCGGGACGGATGAAGCTTTCTTT. Looking up the rest from reference TRBV7-3 and TRBJ1-1 gives the full variable domain: GAGVSQTPSNKVTEKGKYVELRCDPISGHTALYWYRQSLGQGPEFLIYFQGTGAADDSGLPNDRFFAVRPEGSVSTLKIQRTERGDSAVYLCASSNSGTDEAFFGQGTRLTVV.